These 11 T cell receptor beta chains came from one sample sequenced in a study of OX40 agonist ivuxolimab in advanced cancers. Library construction relied on the immunoSEQ multiplex PCR assay. The source is immuneACCESS, and TCRdb retained only in-frame sequences with V and J called. Part of the clones is not carried over; for the studies checked, unresolved V genes explain less than half of this, and the remainder is unexplained. Here the sample has about 88,000 clones; around 85% occur a single time. The ten largest clones capture 0.2% to 0.25% of the sample. Sequences were derived from CD4+ or CD8+ T cells sorted from blood, sampled in a trial of the OX40 agonist ivuxolimab. Receptors were obtained from an adult with an advanced solid tumor such as melanoma, head and neck, liver or kidney cancer.

The V gene is TRBV15, the J gene TRBJ1-4; D gene ambiguous. Germline V gene sequence: CDR1 LNHNV, CDR2 YYDKDF (reference sequence). Deletions cut 5 bases from V and 5 bases from J, with 9 bases between. The CDR3 spans 13 residues. CDR3 amino acids: CATSEARNEKLFF. Written as DNA, the CDR3 is TGTGCCACCAGCGAGGCCAGAAATGAAAAACTGTTTTTT.

This sequence joins TRBV7-2 and TRBJ1-3; 9 nucleotides line up with TRBD1. The CDR3 is 16 residues long. The V and J ends lost 4 bases and 0 bases, in that order; junction bases with no gene match: 4. Per germline, CDR1 SGHTA and CDR2 FQGNSA. CDR3 sequence: CASSYWTGDSGNTIYF. The CDR3 DNA reads TGTGCCAGCAGCTACTGGACAGGGGACTCTGGAAACACCATATATTTT.

The DNA of the CDR3 is TGTGCCAGCAGCTTAGGCCTGGGACAGAAAAATCAGCCCCAGCATTTT. Its protein is CASSLGLGQKNQPQHF. This chain links TRBV5-6 with TRBJ1-5; 7 bases line up with TRBD1. Germline loops: CDR1 SGHDT, CDR2 YYEEEE. The V gene end was trimmed by 2 bases and the J gene end by 4 bases; junction bases not matched to a gene: 9. There are 16 residues in the CDR3. Full variable domain (rest looked up from reference TRBV5-6 and TRBJ1-5): DAGVTQSPTHLIKTRGQQVTLRCSPKSGHDTVSWYQQALGQGPQFIFQYYEEEERQRGNFPDRFSGHQFPNYSSELNVNALLLGDSALYLCASSLGLGQKNQPQHFGDGTRLSIL.

The V gene is TRBV14, the J gene TRBJ2-3; D is possibly TRBD1 (5 bases). This CDR3 has 16 residues. V was trimmed by 2 bases and J by 0 bases, leaving 12 bases between them. The germline V gene has CDR1 SGHDN and CDR2 FVKESK. The CDR3 is CASSQLGRTSTDTQYF. Written as DNA, the CDR3 is TGTGCCAGCAGCCAATTGGGCAGGACAAGCACAGATACGCAGTATTTT.

The V gene is TRBV7-9, the J gene TRBJ1-3; D may be TRBD1 (5 bases). The length of the CDR3 is 15 residues. V was trimmed by 3 bases and J by 0 bases, leaving 9 bases between them. The germline V gene encodes CDR1 SEHNR and CDR2 FQNEAQ (reference sequence). The CDR3 protein is CASSLGRNSGNTIYF. The CDR3, as DNA: TGTGCCAGCAGCTTGGGACGGAACTCTGGAAACACCATATATTTT.

The V and J genes are TRBV9 and TRBJ2-5; no reliable D call. Per the germline V gene, CDR1 is SGDLS and CDR2 is YYNGEE. The V end lost 3 bases, the J end lost 1 base, and 19 bases lay between the germline ends. CDR3 length equals 17 residues. CDR3 coding DNA: TGTGCCAGCAGCGCTACAGTTTTCTCGAATTCCCAAGAGACCCAGTACTTC. Its translation: CASSATVFSNSQETQYF.

In this sample, this clone turned up once. V is TRBV28 and J is TRBJ2-1, with D maybe TRBD2 (6 bases). Trimming pared 8 bases from V and 4 bases from J, leaving 6 bases between. Germline V gene lookup returns CDR1 MDHEN and CDR2 SYDVKM. The CDR3 sequence is 11 residues long. The CDR3 nucleotides read TGTGCCAGCGGGGGGTACAATGAGCAGTTCTTC. Its protein is CASGGYNEQFF. The entire variable domain, with the rest obtained from reference TRBV28 and TRBJ2-1, is as follows: DVKVTQSSRYLVKRTGEKVFLECVQDMDHENMFWYRQDPGLGLRLIYFSYDVKMKEKGDIPEGYSVSREKKERFSLILESASTNQTSMYLCASGGYNEQFFGPGTRLTVL.

The genes are TRBV7-2 and TRBJ2-5; D gene ambiguous. Trimming left V 5 bases short and J 1 base short, with 8 bases between. The CDR3 loop spans 13 amino acids. Germline V gene sequence: CDR1 SGHTA, CDR2 FQGNSA. The CDR3 DNA is TGTGCCAGCAGCGCACTCATCCAAGAGACCCAGTACTTC. Its translation is CASSALIQETQYF.

The gene calls are TRBV7-2 and TRBJ2-1; TRBD2 agrees at 7 bases. With 3 bases clipped from V and 4 bases from J, the junction kept 6 bases outside the gene matches. The germline gives CDR1 SGHTA, CDR2 FQGNSA. The CDR3 is made up of 15 amino acids. This chain's CDR3 is CASSLGGSPYNEQFF. For the CDR3, the DNA is TGTGCCAGCAGCTTGGGGGGGAGCCCGTACAATGAGCAGTTCTTC.

The chain couples TRBV28 to TRBJ2-1; TRBD1 is a possible D gene (5 bases). Germline V gives CDR1 MDHEN, CDR2 SYDVKM. With 4 bases removed from V and 0 bases from J, the gap between germline ends came to 16 bases. This CDR3 is 17 amino acids long. CDR3 in DNA: TGTGCCAGCAGTTCCGCCTCTTACAGGACCTCCTACAATGAGCAGTTCTTC. Encoded protein: CASSSASYRTSYNEQFF. Based on the CDR3 plus reference TRBV28 and TRBJ2-1, the full variable domain is DVKVTQSSRYLVKRTGEKVFLECVQDMDHENMFWYRQDPGLGLRLIYFSYDVKMKEKGDIPEGYSVSREKKERFSLILESASTNQTSMYLCASSSASYRTSYNEQFFGPGTRLTVL.

The chain is built from TRBV5-1 and TRBJ2-2; maybe TRBD1 (6 bases). Germline CDR1 is SGHRS and CDR2 is YFSETQ. V lost 0 bases and J lost 5, with 11 bases in between. This CDR3 region has 15 residues. The chain's CDR3 is CASSLDVGQTGELFF. CDR3 DNA sequence: TGCGCCAGCAGCTTGGATGTCGGACAGACCGGGGAGCTGTTTTTT.